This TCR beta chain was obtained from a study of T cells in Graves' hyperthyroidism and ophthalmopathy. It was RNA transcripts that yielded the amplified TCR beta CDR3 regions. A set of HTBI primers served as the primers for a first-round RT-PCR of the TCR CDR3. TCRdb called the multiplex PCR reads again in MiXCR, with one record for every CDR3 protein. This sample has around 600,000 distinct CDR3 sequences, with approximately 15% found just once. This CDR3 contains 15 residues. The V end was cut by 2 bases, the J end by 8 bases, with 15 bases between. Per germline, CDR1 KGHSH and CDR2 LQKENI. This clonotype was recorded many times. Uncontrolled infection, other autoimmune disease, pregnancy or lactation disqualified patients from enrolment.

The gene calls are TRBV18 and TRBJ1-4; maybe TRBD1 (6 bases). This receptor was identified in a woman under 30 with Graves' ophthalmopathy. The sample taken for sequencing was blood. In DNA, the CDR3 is TGTGCCAGCTCACCATCGGACAGTGAGCGAGAAAAACTGTTTTTT. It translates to CASSPSDSEREKLFF.